This T cell receptor (beta chain) is drawn from a study of memory CD4+ T cells and cytomegalovirus serostatus. Study-level findings and limits: The CMV-associated TCR signature appears largely within the CD4+ memory repertoire.

Profiled with immunoSEQ multiplex PCR; TCRdb holds only in-frame clones, not every one. This sample has about 54,000 clones, with 70% to 80% found just once. The CDR3 extends over 16 amino acids. CDR1 and CDR2 (germline): SGHTA, FQGNSA. The V segment lost 5 bases and the J segment 0 bases; nucleotides outside the gene matches: 8. As concerns this clone: What it binds is not known.

Single viable CD3+CD4+CD8-CD45RO+ cells were sorted as the memory CD4+ T cells. This chain links TRBV7-2 with TRBJ2-7; 9 nucleotides line up with TRBD1. Sequenced input: memory CD4+ T cells from blood. This TCR came from an adult in good health and CMV-seronegative. CDR3: CASSRGRGQGSYEQYF. The CDR3 nucleotides read TGTGCCAGCAGCCGAGGGCGGGGACAGGGCTCCTACGAGCAGTACTTC.